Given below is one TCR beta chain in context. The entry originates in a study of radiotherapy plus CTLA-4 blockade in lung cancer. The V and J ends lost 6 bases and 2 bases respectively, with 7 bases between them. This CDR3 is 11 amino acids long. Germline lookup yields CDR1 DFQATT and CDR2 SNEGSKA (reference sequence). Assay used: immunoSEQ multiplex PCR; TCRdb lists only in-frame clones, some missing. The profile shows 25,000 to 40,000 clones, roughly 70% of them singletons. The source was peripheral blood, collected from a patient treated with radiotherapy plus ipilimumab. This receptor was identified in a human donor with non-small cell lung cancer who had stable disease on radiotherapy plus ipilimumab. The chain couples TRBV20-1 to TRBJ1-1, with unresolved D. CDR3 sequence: CSAAGNTEAFF. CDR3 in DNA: TGCAGTGCAGCCGGAAACACTGAAGCTTTCTTT.